This T cell receptor beta chain came from a study of control samples from healthy donors and cancer patients (dated by TCRdb to 2018 to 2020). Concerning this clone: No cognate antigen has been identified for it. It has no much larger one-base neighbor in the sample; base qualities were not kept.

The CDR3 has 14 amino acids, counting the end cysteine and phenylalanine. The entry retains the CDR3 DNA only, 42 bases that are in frame from base 1. Looking up the germline V gene (reference sequence) yields CDR1 DFQATT and CDR2 SNEGSKA. The junction carries 12 bases between V and J, which are trimmed by 3 bases and 1 base respectively. Library prep was done by the immunoSEQ multiplex PCR assay. TCRdb stores this immuneACCESS table with in-frame sequences only. Part of the clones is absent; in the studies checked, under half of the shortfall reflects unresolved V genes, and no reason is known for the rest. The sample profile shows roughly 38,000 clones; approximately 90% of them were found once. In total, the top ten clones hold approximately 3.9% of the sample.

The origin of this receptor is a woman aged 50 to 65 in good health. Sequenced: blood. Recombination connected TRBV20-1 to TRBJ1-1; no D gene call is confident. The sequenced DNA is TGCAGTGCTAGTAGGAGGGCAAAGAACACTGAAGCTTTCTTT. Its protein reads: CSASRRAKNTEAFF.